These T cell receptor beta chains were read from a single sample in a study of T cell repertoires in cytomegalovirus infection. No antigen has been identified for these receptors. TCRdb processed the reads anew with MiXCR; each CDR3 protein has one entry. The sample lists approximately 600,000 distinct CDR3 sequences; 40% were seen once. The starting material was cultured PBMCs, obtained from culture after CMV antigen stimulation. The receptors originated from a human donor in good health (CMV status not recorded). Some clones in this sample may be carry-over from other donors' samples. The CDR3 runs from the conserved cysteine through the conserved F or W.

j_call | v_call | cdr3_aa
TRBJ1-5 | TRBV6-6 | CASSPDRAQRHF
TRBJ2-2 | TRBV11-3 | CASSTTGAAGELFF
TRBJ1-2 | TRBV6-1 | CASREGHPLNSYTF
TRBJ1-2 | TRBV6-1 | CASSLDLGYGYTF
TRBJ2-7 | TRBV6-1 | CASSEFMGATVSRGF
TRBJ1-2 | TRBV7-9 | CASSQRTDYGYTF
TRBJ2-5 | TRBV7-2 | CASSSLGVETQYF
TRBJ2-5 | TRBV7-2 | CASSLGGGVEETQYF
TRBJ1-5 | TRBV7-2 | CASSISNQPQHF
TRBJ1-5 | TRBV12-3/TRBV12-4 | CASSLGRVSGQPQHF
TRBJ2-2 | TRBV4-1 | CASSQEVPGDGELFF
TRBJ1-5 | TRBV7-2 | CASSFRQGVVQPQHF
TRBJ1-2 | TRBV19 | CASTSPKGQDDGRYTF
TRBJ1-1 | TRBV7-2 | CASSLALLATEAFF
TRBJ1-1 | TRBV28 | CASSLGTVQEAFF
TRBJ2-7 | TRBV11-2 | CASSLATSLSLEQYF
TRBJ2-7 | TRBV11-2 | CASGQGLATYEQYF
TRBJ2-3 | TRBV7-2 | CASSFFAGGSTDTQYF
TRBJ1-2 | TRBV7-2 | CASSHGSGGLYGYTF
TRBJ2-7 | TRBV7-9 | CASSLVWKGSYEQYF
TRBJ1-2 | TRBV5-1 | CASSLEGANGYTF
TRBJ2-1 | TRBV4-1 | CASSHGGLRVNEQFF
TRBJ2-7 | TRBV6-5 | CASNPGFYEQYF
TRBJ2-5 | TRBV7-6 | CASSLLGGGDEETQYF
TRBJ2-7 | TRBV6-2/TRBV6-3 | CASTRSASYEQYF
TRBJ2-5 | TRBV12-3/TRBV12-4 | CASSSWTPWETQYF
TRBJ2-5 | TRBV28 | CASSLRPPGEASGGSPQETQYF
TRBJ2-5 | TRBV6-5 | CATTTGAQETQYF
TRBJ2-1 | TRBV5-1 | CASSPLGTEYNEQFF
TRBJ2-2 | TRBV11-2 | CASSLDPGPRAAGELFF
TRBJ1-6 | TRBV28 | CASRIQGSSYNSPLHF
TRBJ1-1 | TRBV10-2 | CASSERARDTEAFF
TRBJ2-5 | TRBV9 | CASSATSGFQETQYF
TRBJ2-1 | TRBV5-1 | CASSVGQGIDEQFF
TRBJ2-7 | TRBV14 | CASSQNPSRITYEQYF
TRBJ1-6 | TRBV7-2 | CASSLNFGVRSPLHF
TRBJ2-1 | TRBV7-9 | CASSFGGRSYYNEQFF
TRBJ2-1 | TRBV20-1 | CSATPEGQAYNEQFF
TRBJ2-5 | TRBV20-1 | CSARAGGRYQETQYF
TRBJ2-1 | TRBV6-2/TRBV6-3 | CASSYSANNEQFF
TRBJ2-5 | TRBV24-1 | CATSGTSGETQYF
TRBJ2-1 | TRBV7-2 | CASSTNGQGYNEQFF
TRBJ2-7 | TRBV11-1 | CASSLVGQAYEQYF
TRBJ1-3 | TRBV12-3/TRBV12-4 | CASSTGSGNTIYF
TRBJ2-3 | TRBV4-1 | CASSQVSTSTDTQYF
TRBJ2-7 | TRBV11-2 | CASRRGGQSYEQYF
TRBJ2-5 | TRBV29-1 | CSANRGNQETQYF
TRBJ1-2 | TRBV12-3/TRBV12-4 | CAVSTRSIHDGYTF
TRBJ2-3 | TRBV24-1 | CATSFGTIDTQYF
TRBJ1-6 | TRBV5-1 | CASRRMTGDNSPLHF
TRBJ1-5 | TRBV6-2/TRBV6-3 | CASSYGPGSNQPQHF